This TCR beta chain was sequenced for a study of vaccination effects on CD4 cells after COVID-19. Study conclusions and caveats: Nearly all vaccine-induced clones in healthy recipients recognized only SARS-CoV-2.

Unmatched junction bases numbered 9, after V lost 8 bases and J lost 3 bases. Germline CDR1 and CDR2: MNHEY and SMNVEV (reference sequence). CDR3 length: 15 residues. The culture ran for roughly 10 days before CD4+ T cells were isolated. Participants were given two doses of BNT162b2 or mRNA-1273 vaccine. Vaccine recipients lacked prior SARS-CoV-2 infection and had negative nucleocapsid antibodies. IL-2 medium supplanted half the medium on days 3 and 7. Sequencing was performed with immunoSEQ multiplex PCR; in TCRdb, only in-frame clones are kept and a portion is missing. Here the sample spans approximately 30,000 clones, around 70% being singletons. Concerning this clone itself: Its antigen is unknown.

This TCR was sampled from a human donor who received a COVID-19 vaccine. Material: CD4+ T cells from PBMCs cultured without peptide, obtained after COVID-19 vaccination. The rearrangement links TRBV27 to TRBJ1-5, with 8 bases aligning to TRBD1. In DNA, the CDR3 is TGTGCCAGCGGCTTAGGACAGGGAAACAATCAGCCCCAGCATTTT. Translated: CASGLGQGNNQPQHF.